These T cell receptor beta chains were read from a single sample in a study of blood T cell repertoires in COVID-19. Here immunoSEQ multiplex PCR was the method, and the copy in TCRdb shows in-frame clones only, minus some. The sample holds some 79,000 clones, about 89% seen once. Sequences were obtained from peripheral blood. These receptors all stem from a man in his 70s with active or convalescent COVID-19. The CDR3 runs from the conserved cysteine through the conserved F or W. A D gene is named only where the DNA matches it firmly. Not every row has a clone size; where given, it reads once, few, many or a size class.

>TRBD1|TRBJ1-1|TRBV5-1|once
TGCGCCAGCAGCCCGACGACAGGGTCAACCGAAGCTTTCTTT
CASSPTTGSTEAFF
>TRBD1|TRBJ1-3|TRBV10-3|-
TGTGCCATCAGCAAGGGACAGATCTCTGGAAACACCATATATTTT
CAISKGQISGNTIYF
>-|TRBJ1-2|TRBV6-1|-
TGTGCCAGCAGTGAAGAGGGGACAATCTATGGCTACACCTTC
CASSEEGTIYGYTF
>-|TRBJ2-1|TRBV27|-
TGTGCCAGCAGTTTTTTAGCGACCTACAATGAGCAGTTCTTC
CASSFLATYNEQFF
>TRBD2|TRBJ2-1|TRBV2|once
TGTGCCAGCAGGGATAGCGGGAGCAATGAGCAGTTCTTC
CASRDSGSNEQFF
>-|TRBJ2-7|TRBV28|-
TGTGCCAGCAGTCCAAATCAGGGGCGTAGTTCGCGGCAGTACTTC
CASSPNQGRSSRQYF
>-|TRBJ1-1|TRBV6-5|-
TGTGCCAGCGGGACTCAGCCCATGAACACTGAAGCTTTCTTT
CASGTQPMNTEAFF
>TRBD1|TRBJ2-7|TRBV19|-
TGTGCCAGTAGTGTCGACAGGGGACCCTACGAGCAGTACTTC
CASSVDRGPYEQYF
>-|TRBJ1-5|TRBV6-5|-
TGTGCCAGCAGTTACTCTCCGTCTCAGCCCCAGCATTTT
CASSYSPSQPQHF
>-|TRBJ2-4|TRBV28|-
TGTGCCAGCAGTTTAATGCGACTTATAGCCAAAAACATTCAGTACTTC
CASSLMRLIAKNIQYF